Listed here are 5 T cell receptor beta chains from one sample, sequenced in a study of T cell changes during pregnancy in multiple sclerosis. TCRdb's table, derived via immunoSEQ multiplex PCR, lists solely in-frame clones and lacks some. The sample records over 90,000 clones, 92% being singletons. The sequencing used peripheral blood, collected after pregnancy. The source is a female donor with multiple sclerosis, enrolled in a pregnancy study.

This clone was observed once. This chain links TRBV7-8 with TRBJ2-1; D unresolved. Deletions cut 5 bases from V and 4 bases from J, with 9 bases between. The CDR3 runs 13 residues. Germline values: CDR1 SGHVS, CDR2 FQNEAQ. The CDR3 protein is CASSLIMYNEQFF. CDR3 DNA sequence: TGTGCCAGCAGCCTTATTATGTACAATGAGCAGTTCTTC.

The gene calls are TRBV19 and TRBJ1-5, with 7 bases lining up with TRBD1. The V gene's germline CDR1 is LNHDA and CDR2 SQIVND (reference sequence). J gave up 3 bases and V 4 bases, and 3 bases lay outside the gene matches. CDR3 length: 14 amino acids. The CDR3 loop reads CASSTGTANQPQHF. DNA of the CDR3: TGTGCCAGTAGTACCGGGACAGCCAATCAGCCCCAGCATTTT.

The chain links TRBV29-1 to TRBJ2-6, with D perhaps TRBD2 (6 bases). In germline, CDR1 is SQVTM, CDR2 ANQGSEA. Trimming removed 2 bases at V and 0 bases at J, with 11 bases between. The CDR3 length is 16 residues. The CDR3, as DNA: TGCAGCGTTGAATCGTGGGAGGTCTCTGGGGCCAACGTCCTGACTTTC. Amino acid sequence: CSVESWEVSGANVLTF.

This chain joins TRBV5-1 and TRBJ1-2; no reliable D call. The CDR3 has 14 residues. Trimming took off 0 bases at V and 2 bases at J, with 8 bases between the two ends. CDR1 is SGHRS and CDR2 is YFSETQ in the germline V gene. CDR3 bases: TGCGCCAGCAGCTTGGACGGGGTAAACTATGGCTACACCTTC. This sequence encodes CASSLDGVNYGYTF.

Concerning this clone: At one end the junction does not follow the germline gene, possibly because of a read error. The CDR3 DNA follows: TGTGCCTGGAGTTCGGGCCTAGCGGTAAAAAACCTTCAGTACTTC. This sequence encodes CAWSSGLAVKNLQYF. The chain joins TRBV30 to TRBJ2-4; TRBD2 matches 7 bases. The CDR3 runs to 15 residues. CDR1 is GTSNPN, CDR2 SVGIG, per germline (reference sequence).